This TCR beta chain was identified in a study of cytomegalovirus exposure and HLA in healthy donors (dated by TCRdb to about 2017). In the study overall: An earlier analysis of 550 to 700 of the donors reported approximately 270 Gb of sequence data and some 120 million unique TCR beta sequences from roughly 180 million T cells. Approximately 300 gigabases of sequencing data and roughly 81 million unique TCR sequences made up an early release that covered nearly 650 HLA-typed donors. Of the 350 to 450 genotyped donors, approximately 80% were placed in the genetic ancestry cluster associated with self-reported Caucasian donors. The aim of the study was to test whether cataloging public T cell receptors could identify signatures of past pathogen exposure. The T cell repertoires of several hundred subjects were profiled by immunosequencing and related to cytomegalovirus serostatus. In addition to the first cohort of 666 subjects, a separate validation cohort of 120 different subjects was used. The study combined high-throughput TCR immunosequencing, statistical association of individual TCRs with disease status, and machine learning to predict cytomegalovirus infection status. In a later analysis, previously published TCR beta repertoires from 550 to 750 donors were re-analyzed and high-resolution HLA genotyping was added so that TCR occurrence patterns could be studied. Rather than using new phenotypic data, the later analysis identified candidate immune exposures from TCR beta sequences and from how often those sequences occurred across donors. An earlier analysis of 500 to 650 of the donors applied high-throughput TCR beta sequencing to assess whether each TCR beta V gene segment acted as functional or pseudogenic. Donor age, sex, ethnicity and CMV serostatus were compiled alongside the repertoire data. In a later genetic analysis, genome-wide SNP genotypes for about three fifths of the 666 donors were used, and that subset was treated as a discovery cohort. All discovery cohort repertoires had been generated on a single sequencing platform. HLA typing covered class I and class II loci at four-digit resolution. Typing coverage differed by locus: A, B, C, DRB1 and DQB1 were typed in about 629-640 donors, DQA1 in 522, DPA1 in 600 to 610, and DPB1 in 400 to 480. Because of strong linkage in the cohort, roughly five DR-DQ haplotypes were treated as single units for association and clustering. Among roughly 370 genotyped donors of the cohort, an average of approximately 250,000 unique TCR beta nucleotide sequences were sequenced per donor, roughly 20% of them non-productive. Results the study describes overall, beyond this receptor: Broadly in line with IMGT annotations, most TCR beta V segments showed up in productive rearrangements about 87% or about 30% of the time in an earlier analysis of under 700 of the donors. The presence/absence analyses assumed that sequencing depth was roughly uniform across donors, and that assumption may not be true. Linkage disequilibrium might explain the correlated functional status among segregating V segments, but an unknown experimental factor could not be excluded. A later analysis found that HLA-associated TCR beta chains were more clonally expanded and had lower generation probabilities than equally common non-associated chains. According to the authors, the approach could potentially be generalized to other disease states and immunological phenotypes. The classifier was reported to diagnose cytomegalovirus status with high specificity and sensitivity in both the original and validation cohorts. The cohort was sequenced for TCR beta chains only, and without alpha or paired-chain data the features that could be detected were limited. In a later genetic analysis, a missense DCLRE1C variant was associated with V-gene and J-gene trimming of TCR beta chains, and the association was replicated in an independent cohort. A later analysis found that TCR association rates varied across HLA loci, with DRB1 alleles showing the most associated TCRs and HLA-C alleles the fewest. A further reported finding was that TCR beta sequences accurately predicted the HLA-A and HLA-B alleles for most subjects in the first cohort. Most CMV-associated TCR beta chains appeared to be HLA-restricted in a later analysis, and the HLA associations seemed to be driven largely by CMV exposure. A few of the identified cytomegalovirus-associated TCR beta chains were confirmed in vitro to be specific for cytomegalovirus antigens. Because HLA typing was missing for some donors at each locus, association tests included only the typed subset. Because the 87-base-pair reads could not distinguish some IMGT-functional V segments, including TRBV6-2 and TRBV6-3, those segments were excluded. According to a later analysis, parvovirus B19, influenza, CMV and Epstein-Barr virus appeared linked to several top co-occurrence clusters. Compared with the roughly 670-donor mean, donors in an Asian-associated ancestry cluster had fewer N-insertions in productive TCRs, according to a later genetic analysis. The study gave a list of 150 to 200 TCR beta chains associated with cytomegalovirus. Most TCR sequences were seen in very few donors, while some public TCRs were found in many individuals. For the cohort, immune exposure information was limited to CMV serostatus. A later analysis associated 16,951 TCR beta sequences with specific HLA alleles at a false discovery rate of 0.05. A group of highly shared sequence variants was considered likely to be a technical artifact of the sequencing pipeline. Strong co-occurrence of HLA alleles, especially DR and DQ, made assigning TCR associations to individual alleles difficult. Because counts were too low, around 18 rarely observed V segments, including chromosome 9 orphons, were left out of the earlier analysis of several hundred of the donors.

Trimmed from V: 4 bases; trimmed from J: 2 bases; junction bases lacking a gene match: 13. The CDR3 numbers 20 residues from cysteine through phenylalanine. The entry retains the CDR3 DNA only, 60 bases that are in frame from base 1. The germline V gene provides CDR1 MGHRA and CDR2 YSYEKL. The cohort was made up of 500 to 800 healthy bone marrow donors. At the time of sampling, all cohort members were nominally healthy, though unrecorded immune exposures were likely present. The donor tested CMV seronegative and was one of the 352 seronegative cohort members. A peripheral blood sample was collected from each donor, and TCR beta sequencing was performed on peripheral blood mononuclear cells. The Qiagen DNeasy Blood Extraction Kit was used to extract genomic DNA from the blood cell samples. Libraries were constructed by the immunoSEQ multiplex PCR assay. The multiplex PCR relied on a mix of 60 forward primers for TCR Vbeta segments and 13 reverse primers for TCR Jbeta segments. Amplification of the CDR3 region of rearranged TCR beta genes was performed with a multiplex PCR assay on genomic DNA. On the Illumina HiSeq System, the amplified TCR beta libraries were sequenced as 87-base-pair reads. Per the source publication's procedure: Across the 500 to 850 repertoires, a later analysis counted tens of millions of unique TCR beta chains, roughly 11 million of which were shared by at least two donors. Raw reads were error-corrected and collapsed into unique sequences by a nearest-neighbor algorithm in which closely related sequences were merged to remove PCR and sequencing errors. CDR3 sequences were aligned to IMGT reference sequences to assign V, D and J gene segments. Each retained sequence needed at least a six-nucleotide match to both a V gene segment and a J gene segment. Rearrangements were classified as productive when the CDR3 lacked stop codons and remained in frame with V and J, and all other rearrangements were classified as non-productive. Following IMGT convention, CDR3 was defined as the stretch from the second conserved V-encoded cysteine to the conserved J-encoded phenylalanine. The earlier analysis of roughly 590 of the donors excluded any sequence lacking an unambiguous match to a single V gene segment. In an earlier analysis of around 600 of the donors, V segments were called functional above 56.7% productive rearrangements and were called segregating when the between-donor standard deviation exceeded 5%. A statistical classification framework was built to diagnose cytomegalovirus status from the catalog of TCR beta chain sequences. In a later analysis, V and J genes were assigned by comparing TCR nucleotide sequences against IMGT/GENE-DB human TR gene sequences. The TCRdist pipeline was used in a later analysis to assign CDR3 sequences and most-parsimonious VDJ recombination scenarios. In a later analysis, every TCR beta chain was defined by the combination of its CDR3 amino acid sequence and its V-gene family, and reads without a unique V-gene family were dropped. In a later analysis, approximately 590 highly shared, low-generation-probability nucleotide sequences were removed to address suspected cross-contamination and a sequencing artifact. A later analysis calculated a clonal expansion index for each public chain from normalized within-repertoire ranks of inferred template counts. Generation probabilities in a later analysis came from a VDJ recombination model fitted to out-of-frame rearrangements, and those results were checked against IGoR. In a later analysis, hypergeometric tests were used to score TCR-TCR, TCR-HLA and TCR-CMV co-occurrence, with a repertoire-size bias correction applied to TCR pairs. To estimate false discovery rates, a later analysis permuted the HLA or CMV assignments 20 times. In a later analysis, co-occurring TCRs were grouped using DBSCAN, and TCRdist sequence similarity was added for clustering within HLA-allele-positive subsets. Repertoires with fewer than 30,000 or more than 120,000 public chains, plus five repertoires with anomalous nucleotide sharing, were excluded from co-occurrence clustering. Drawn from immuneACCESS, this table holds only the in-frame rearrangements with V and J called that TCRdb kept. Clones are partly lost; checked studies trace under half to an unresolved V gene and leave the rest unexplained. D and trimming come from the DNA, and the V and J calls and clone size come from that table. This sample is represented by about 180,000 clones; about 77% of them were singletons. Roughly 1.3% of the sample is in the top ten clones.

Comments on this clone: This receptor's antigen is unknown. No much larger clone exists at a distance of one base, and base qualities are not known.

The sequenced material came from PBMCs. This clonotype originated in a man aged 30 to 45 in good health and CMV-seronegative. Recombination joined TRBV4-1 with TRBJ2-3, and 15 bases in between align with TRBD2. CDR3 sequence: CASSLLPGTSGGPNTDTQYF. The sequenced DNA: TGCGCCAGCAGCCTTCTTCCCGGGACTAGCGGGGGGCCAAACACAGATACGCAGTATTTT.